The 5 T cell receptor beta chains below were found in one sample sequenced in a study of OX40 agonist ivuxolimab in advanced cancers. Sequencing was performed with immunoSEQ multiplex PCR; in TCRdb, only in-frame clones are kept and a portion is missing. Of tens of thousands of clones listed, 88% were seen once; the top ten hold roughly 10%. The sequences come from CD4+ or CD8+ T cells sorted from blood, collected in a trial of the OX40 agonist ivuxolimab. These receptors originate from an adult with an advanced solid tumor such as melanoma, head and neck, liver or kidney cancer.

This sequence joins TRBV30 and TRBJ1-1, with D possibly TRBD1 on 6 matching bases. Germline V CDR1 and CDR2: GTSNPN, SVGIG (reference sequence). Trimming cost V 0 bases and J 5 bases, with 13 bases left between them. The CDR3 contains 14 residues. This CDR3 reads CAWSVWGRGTEAFF. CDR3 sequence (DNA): TGTGCCTGGAGTGTATGGGGGCGCGGGACTGAAGCTTTCTTT.

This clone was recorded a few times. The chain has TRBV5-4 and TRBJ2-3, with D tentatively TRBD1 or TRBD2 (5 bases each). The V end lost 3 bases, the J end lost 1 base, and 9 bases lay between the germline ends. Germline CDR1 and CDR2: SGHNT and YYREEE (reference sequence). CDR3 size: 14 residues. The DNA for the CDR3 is TGTGCCAGCAGCTACCGGGACGGCACAGATACGCAGTATTTT. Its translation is CASSYRDGTDTQYF.

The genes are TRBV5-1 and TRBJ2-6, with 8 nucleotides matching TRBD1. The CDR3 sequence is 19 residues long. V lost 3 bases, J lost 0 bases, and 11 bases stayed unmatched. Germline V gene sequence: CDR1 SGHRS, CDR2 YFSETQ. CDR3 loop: CASSSEGGQGYSGANVLTF. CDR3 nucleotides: TGCGCCAGCAGCTCAGAAGGCGGACAGGGTTACTCTGGGGCCAACGTCCTGACTTTC.

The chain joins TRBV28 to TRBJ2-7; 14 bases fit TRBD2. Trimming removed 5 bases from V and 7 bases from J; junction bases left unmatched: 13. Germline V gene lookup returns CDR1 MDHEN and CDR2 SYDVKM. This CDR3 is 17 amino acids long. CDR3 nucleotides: TGTGCCAGCAGTAACTTGGGACTAGCGGGAGTAGACCGAGAGCAGTACTTC. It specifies CASSNLGLAGVDREQYF.

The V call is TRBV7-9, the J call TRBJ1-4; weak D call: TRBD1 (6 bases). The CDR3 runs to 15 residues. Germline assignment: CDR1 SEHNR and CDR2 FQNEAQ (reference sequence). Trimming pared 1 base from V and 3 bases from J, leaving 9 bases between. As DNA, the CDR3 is TGTGCCAGCAGCTTAGGGGGGGCCCCTAATGAAAAACTGTTTTTT. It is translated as CASSLGGAPNEKLFF.